This T cell receptor (beta chain) was recovered during a study of response to subunit inactivated influenza vaccine (dated 2018 in TCRdb). Background for the entire study: Deep quantitative T cell receptor repertoire profiling was used in the study to track responses to a trivalent subunit inactivated influenza vaccine.

The investigation overall reported the following: According to the authors, only a limited number of new T cells may be recruited by each seasonal influenza vaccination.

This clonotype showed up just a few times. This receptor's antigen is unknown. It has no much larger one-base neighbor in the sample; base qualities were not kept. Cut back by 4 bases and 3 bases, the V and J ends lie 17 bases apart. From its cysteine to its phenylalanine, the CDR3 spans 15 amino acids. Only the CDR3 DNA is retained, 45 bases long and in frame from the first base. According to the germline V gene, CDR1 reads SGHRS and CDR2 reads YFSETQ. Preparation of the library involved RT-PCR. The sample was run on an Illumina HiSeq 2500. TCRdb applied fastp at Q25 and MiXCR to the public reads, then kept only in-frame beta chains. Under each unique CDR3 protein, matching rows form one entry showing the most common genes and DNA. The sample yields hundreds of thousands of distinct CDR3 sequences; roughly 25% were counted once. The ten largest clones capture less than 2.5% of the sample.

The chain employs TRBV5-1 and TRBJ2-7, with TRBD1 tentatively as D gene (6 bases match). The sample here was CD4+ T cells sorted from PBMCs, taken about 5 days after vaccination. The TCR sequence derives from a man aged 50 to 60 who received an inactivated influenza vaccine. Donor details come from another sample of the same person, matched by shared clones. This receptor carries the CDR3 CASSQNAGVFYEQYF. The DNA sequence is given as TGCGCCAGCAGCCAAAATGCAGGGGTTTTCTACGAGCAGTACTTC. With all but the CDR3 taken from the reference TRBV5-1 and TRBJ2-7 genes, the full variable domain is: KAGVTQTPRYLIKTRGQQVTLSCSPISGHRSVSWYQQTPGQGLQFLFEYFSETQRNKGNFPGRFSGRQFSNSRSEMNVSTLELGDSALYLCASSQNAGVFYEQYFGPGTRLTVT.